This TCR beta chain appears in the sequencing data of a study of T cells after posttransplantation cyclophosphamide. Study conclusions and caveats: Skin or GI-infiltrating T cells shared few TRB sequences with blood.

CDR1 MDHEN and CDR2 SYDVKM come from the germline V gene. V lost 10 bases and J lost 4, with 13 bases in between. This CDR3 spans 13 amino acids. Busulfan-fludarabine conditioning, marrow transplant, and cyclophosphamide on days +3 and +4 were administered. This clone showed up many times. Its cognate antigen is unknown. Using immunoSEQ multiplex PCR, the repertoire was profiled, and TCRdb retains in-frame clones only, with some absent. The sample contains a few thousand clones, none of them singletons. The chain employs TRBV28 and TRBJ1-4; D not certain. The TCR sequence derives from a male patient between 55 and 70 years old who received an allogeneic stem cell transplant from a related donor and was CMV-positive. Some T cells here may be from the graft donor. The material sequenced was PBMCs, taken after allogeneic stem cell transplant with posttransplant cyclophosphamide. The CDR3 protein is CATNLDLNEKLFF. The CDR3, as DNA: TGTGCCACCAACCTAGACCTTAATGAAAAACTGTTTTTT.